One and the same sample provided the 13 T cell receptor beta chains below, sequenced in a study of T cells in narcolepsy. Measured with immunoSEQ multiplex PCR; TCRdb has only the in-frame clones, and not every one. The sample has about 27,000 clones; around 78% are singletons. The specimen was CD45RA- memory CD4+ T cells from PBMCs. The source of these receptors is a human donor with narcolepsy.

The chain has TRBV28 and TRBJ1-3; maybe TRBD1 (6 bases). V lost 3 bases and J 2 bases, leaving 8 bases between the germline ends. The V gene's germline CDR1 is MDHEN and CDR2 SYDVKM. The CDR3 sequence is 14 residues long. For the CDR3, the DNA is TGTGCCAGCAGTTTCTACAGGGCTGGAAACACCATATATTTT. This sequence encodes CASSFYRAGNTIYF.

The genes are TRBV11-3 and TRBJ2-3; 8 bases map to TRBD2. CDR1 and CDR2 (germline): SGHNT, YENEEA. The trim removed 4 bases at V and 4 bases at J, leaving 7 bases unmatched. This CDR3 is built from 15 residues. The CDR3 loop reads CASSSDPGGADTQYF. The CDR3 coding sequence is TGTGCCAGCAGCTCCGACCCCGGGGGGGCAGATACGCAGTATTTT.

J is TRBJ2-5 and V is TRBV11-2; no clear D. Germline loops: CDR1 SGHAT, CDR2 FQNNGV. Trimming stripped 0 bases from V and 2 bases from J, with 13 bases between. The CDR3 loop spans 16 amino acids. The CDR3 bases are TGTGCCAGCAGCTTAGATCTTAGGCAGGTACAAGAGACCCAGTACTTC. This gives the protein CASSLDLRQVQETQYF. Full variable domain (rest looked up from reference TRBV11-2 and TRBJ2-5): EAGVAQSPRYKIIEKRQSVAFWCNPISGHATLYWYQQILGQGPKLLIQFQNNGVVDDSQLPKDRFSAERLKGVDSTLKIQPAKLEDSAVYLCASSLDLRQVQETQYFGPGTRLLVL.

The J gene is TRBJ1-2, the V gene TRBV11-3; maybe TRBD1 (5 bases). The CDR3 has 14 amino acids. The germline V gene has CDR1 SGHNT and CDR2 YENEEA. V lost 1 base and J lost 11, with 17 bases in between. CDR3 sequence: CASSLGSPGLAYTF. In DNA, the CDR3 is TGTGCCAGCAGCTTAGGTTCACCGGGACTGGCGTACACCTTC.

The chain recombines TRBV5-4 with TRBJ2-1; D may be TRBD2 (6 bases). The germline V and J ends were trimmed by 1 base and 4 bases, with 21 bases remaining between them. Germline lookup yields CDR1 SGHNT and CDR2 YYREEE (reference sequence). CDR3 size: 18 residues. The DNA of the CDR3 is TGTGCCAGCAGCTTGTCTGTTGGCCCGACGGGGGTTTACAATGAGCAGTTCTTC. As protein: CASSLSVGPTGVYNEQFF.

The gene calls are TRBV7-3 and TRBJ1-4; a possible D gene is TRBD1 (5 bases). This CDR3 is 13 amino acids long. CDR1 is SGHTA, CDR2 FQGTGA, per germline. The V end was cut by 3 bases, the J end by 11 bases, with 13 bases between. The CDR3 spells CASSFGPQGKLFF. DNA of the CDR3: TGTGCCAGCAGCTTCGGACCCCAGGGCAAACTGTTTTTT.

V gene TRBV2 combines with J gene TRBJ1-2; D unclear. Trimming left V 4 bases short and J 2 bases short, with 5 bases between. Germline V CDR1 and CDR2: SNHLY, FYNNEI. The CDR3 covers 12 residues. In DNA form, the CDR3 reads TGTGCCAGCAGTGGGGAGAACTATGGCTACACCTTC. Its translation: CASSGENYGYTF.

This chain joins TRBV7-2 and TRBJ1-1; TRBD1 is a possible D gene (6 bases). The V end was cut by 5 bases, the J end by 8 bases, with 18 bases between. Germline-derived CDR1 and CDR2 are SGHTA and FQGNSA. This CDR3 contains 14 residues. CDR3 amino acids: CASSPRTVLTEAFF. In DNA form, the CDR3 reads TGTGCCAGCAGCCCCCGGACAGTTCTGACGGAAGCTTTCTTT.

This clone was detected a few times. The chain joins TRBV2 to TRBJ2-7; D possibly matches TRBD1 or TRBD2 (6 bases each). Germline V lookup: CDR1 SNHLY, CDR2 FYNNEI. Deletions cut 7 bases from V and 2 bases from J, with 9 bases between. CDR3 size: 12 residues. CDR3 protein: CASKGGPYEQYF. CDR3 bases: TGTGCCAGCAAGGGGGGTCCCTACGAGCAGTACTTC.

The chain uses TRBV5-1 and TRBJ2-3; TRBD1 matches 7 bases. Trimming at V came to 4 bases and at J to 4 bases, leaving 3 bases not matched to a gene. This CDR3 contains 13 residues. The germline gives CDR1 SGHRS, CDR2 YFSETQ. The chain's CDR3 is CASSRGGPDTQYF. The CDR3 DNA follows: TGCGCCAGCAGCCGAGGGGGCCCAGATACGCAGTATTTT. Complete variable domain (other parts from reference TRBV5-1 and TRBJ2-3): KAGVTQTPRYLIKTRGQQVTLSCSPISGHRSVSWYQQTPGQGLQFLFEYFSETQRNKGNFPGRFSGRQFSNSRSEMNVSTLELGDSALYLCASSRGGPDTQYFGPGTRLTVL.

This chain uses TRBV6-5 with TRBJ1-5; D remains unclear. This CDR3 region has 14 residues. V was shortened by 0 bases and J by 0 bases, with 3 bases between the two germline ends. CDR1 and CDR2 (germline): MNHEY, SVGAGI. The CDR3 bases are TGTGCCAGCAGTTACTCAGCTAGCAATCAGCCCCAGCATTTT. Encoded protein: CASSYSASNQPQHF.

This clone came up once. The V call is TRBV2, the J call TRBJ2-4; the D gene is possibly TRBD2 (5 bases). Germline V gene lookup returns CDR1 SNHLY and CDR2 FYNNEI. V lost 4 bases, J lost 3 bases, and 10 bases lay in between. The CDR3 covers 14 residues. In DNA form, the CDR3 reads TGTGCCAGCAGTGCCTCGGGGTTCAAAAACATTCAGTACTTC. This codes for CASSASGFKNIQYF.

The chain employs TRBV23-1 and TRBJ1-2, with 9 bases identical to TRBD1. TRBV23-1 is treated as an ORF (open reading frame) with a function not yet certain. Losses at the gene ends were 5 bases for V and 4 bases for J; bases not matched to a gene: 5. There are 14 residues in the CDR3. CDR3 in DNA: TGCGCCAGCAGTGGACAGGGGAGGGTCTATGGCTACACCTTC. Translation: CASSGQGRVYGYTF.